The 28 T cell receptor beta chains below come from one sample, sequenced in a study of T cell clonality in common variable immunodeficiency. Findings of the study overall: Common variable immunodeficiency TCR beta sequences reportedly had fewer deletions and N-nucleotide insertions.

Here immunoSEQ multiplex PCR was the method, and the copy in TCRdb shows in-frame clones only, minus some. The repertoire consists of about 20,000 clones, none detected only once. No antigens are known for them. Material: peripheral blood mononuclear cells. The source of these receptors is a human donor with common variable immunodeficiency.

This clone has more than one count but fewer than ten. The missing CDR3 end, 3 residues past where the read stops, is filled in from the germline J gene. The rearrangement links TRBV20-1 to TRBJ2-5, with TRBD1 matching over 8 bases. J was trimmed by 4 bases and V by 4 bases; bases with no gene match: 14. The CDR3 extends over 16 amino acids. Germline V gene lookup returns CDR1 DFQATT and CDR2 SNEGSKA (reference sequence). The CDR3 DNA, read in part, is TGCAGTGCTACCCTCAGGTACAGGGGGATTGGAGAGACC. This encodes CSATLRYRGIGET. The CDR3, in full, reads CSATLRYRGIGETQYF.

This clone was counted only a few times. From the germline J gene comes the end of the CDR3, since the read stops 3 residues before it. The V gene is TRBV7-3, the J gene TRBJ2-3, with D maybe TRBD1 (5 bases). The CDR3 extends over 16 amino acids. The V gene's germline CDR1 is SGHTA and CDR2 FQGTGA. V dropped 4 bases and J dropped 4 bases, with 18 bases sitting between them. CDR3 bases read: TGTGCCAGCAGCTCGCCTGGGTCAGGGTCGCCAGATACG. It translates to CASSSPGSGSPDT. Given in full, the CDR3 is CASSSPGSGSPDTQYF.

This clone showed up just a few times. The sequenced part of the CDR3 DNA is TGTGCCAGCTCACTTGGACAGGGCCGGTTTGAGCCC. Translation gives CASSLGQGRFEP. The full CDR3 protein reads CASSLGQGRFEPQHF. The J gene is TRBJ1-5, the V gene TRBV18; TRBD1 matches at 8 bases. Read coverage stops 3 residues before the CDR3 terminus; the germline J gene supplies the remainder. The V and J ends lost 4 bases and 8 bases, in that order; junction bases with no gene match: 10. The CDR3 extends over 15 amino acids. Germline CDR1 and CDR2: KGHSH and LQKENI.

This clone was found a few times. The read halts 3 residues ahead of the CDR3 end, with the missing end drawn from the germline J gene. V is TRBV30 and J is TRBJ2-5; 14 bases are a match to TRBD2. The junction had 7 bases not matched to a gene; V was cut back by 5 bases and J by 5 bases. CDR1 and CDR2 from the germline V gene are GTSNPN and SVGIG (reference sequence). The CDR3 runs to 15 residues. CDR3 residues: CAWDVTSGRGETQYF. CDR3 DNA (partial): TGTGCCTGGGACGTGACTAGCGGGAGGGGCGAGACC.

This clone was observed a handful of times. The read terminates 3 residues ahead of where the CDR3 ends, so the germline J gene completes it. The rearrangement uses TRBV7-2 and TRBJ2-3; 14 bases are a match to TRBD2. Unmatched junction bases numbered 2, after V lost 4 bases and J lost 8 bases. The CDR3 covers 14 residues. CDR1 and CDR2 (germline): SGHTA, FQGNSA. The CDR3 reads CASSSGLAGGTQYF. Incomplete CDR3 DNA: TGTGCCAGCAGCTCAGGACTAGCGGGGGGTACG.

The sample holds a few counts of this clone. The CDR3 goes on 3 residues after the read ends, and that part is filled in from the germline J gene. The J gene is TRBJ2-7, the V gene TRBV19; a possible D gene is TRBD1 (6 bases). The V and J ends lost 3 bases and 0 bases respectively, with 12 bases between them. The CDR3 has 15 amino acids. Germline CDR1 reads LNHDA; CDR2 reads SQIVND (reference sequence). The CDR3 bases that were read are TGTGCCAGTAGTATCAGAAGGGGGTACTCCTACGAG. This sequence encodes CASSIRRGYSYE. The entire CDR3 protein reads CASSIRRGYSYEQYF.

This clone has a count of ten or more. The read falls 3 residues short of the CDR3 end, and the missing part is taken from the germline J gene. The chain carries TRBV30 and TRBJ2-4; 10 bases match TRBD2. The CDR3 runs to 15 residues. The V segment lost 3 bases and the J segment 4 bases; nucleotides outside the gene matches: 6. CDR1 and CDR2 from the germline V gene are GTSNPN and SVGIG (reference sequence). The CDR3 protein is CAWSRTSGMKNIQYF. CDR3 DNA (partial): TGTGCCTGGAGCCGCACTAGCGGGATGAAAAACATT.

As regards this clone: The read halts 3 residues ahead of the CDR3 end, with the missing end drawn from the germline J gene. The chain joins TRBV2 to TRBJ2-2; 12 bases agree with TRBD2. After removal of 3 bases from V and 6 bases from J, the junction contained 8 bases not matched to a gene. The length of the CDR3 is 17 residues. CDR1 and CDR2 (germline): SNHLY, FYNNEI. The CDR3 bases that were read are TGTGCCAGCAGTGACCCGAGACTAGCGGGGGCCGCCGGGGAG. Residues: CASSDPRLAGAAGE. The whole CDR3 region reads CASSDPRLAGAAGELFF.

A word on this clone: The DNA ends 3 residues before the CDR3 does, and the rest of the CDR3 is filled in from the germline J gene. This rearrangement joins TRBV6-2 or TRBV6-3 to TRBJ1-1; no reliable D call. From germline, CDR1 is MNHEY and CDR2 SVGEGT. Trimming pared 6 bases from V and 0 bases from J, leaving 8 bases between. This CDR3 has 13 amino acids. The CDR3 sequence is CASRATVNTEAFF. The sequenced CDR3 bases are TGTGCCAGCAGAGCGACCGTGAACACTGAA.

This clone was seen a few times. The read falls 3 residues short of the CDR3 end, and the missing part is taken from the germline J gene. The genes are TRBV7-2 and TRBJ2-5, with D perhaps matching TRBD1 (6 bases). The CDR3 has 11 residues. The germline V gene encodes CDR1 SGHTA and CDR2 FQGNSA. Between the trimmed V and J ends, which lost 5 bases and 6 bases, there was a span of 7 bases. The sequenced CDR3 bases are TGTGCCAGCAGCGGACAGAAGACC. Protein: CASSGQKT. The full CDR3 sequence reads CASSGQKTQYF.

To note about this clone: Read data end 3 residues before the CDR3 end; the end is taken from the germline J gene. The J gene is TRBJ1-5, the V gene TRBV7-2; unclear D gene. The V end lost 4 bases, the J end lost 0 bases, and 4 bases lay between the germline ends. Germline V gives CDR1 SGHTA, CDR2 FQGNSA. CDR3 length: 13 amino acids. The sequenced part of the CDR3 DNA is TGTGCCAGCAGCTCTTATAGCAATCAGCCC. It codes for CASSSYSNQP. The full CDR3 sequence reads CASSSYSNQPQHF. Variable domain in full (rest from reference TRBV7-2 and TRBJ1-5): GAGVSQSPSNKVTEKGKDVELRCDPISGHTALYWYRQSLGQGLEFLIYFQGNSAPDKSGLPSDRFSAERTGGSVSTLTIQRTQQEDSAVYLCASSSYSNQPQHFGDGTRLSIL.

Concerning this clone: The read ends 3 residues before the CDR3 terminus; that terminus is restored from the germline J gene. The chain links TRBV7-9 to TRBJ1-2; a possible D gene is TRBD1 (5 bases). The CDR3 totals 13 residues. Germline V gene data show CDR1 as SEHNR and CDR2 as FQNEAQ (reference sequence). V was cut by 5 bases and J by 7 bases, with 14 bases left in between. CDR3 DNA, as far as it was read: TGTGCCAGCAGCCTGTGGGGGGAGGGTGGC. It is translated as CASSLWGEGG. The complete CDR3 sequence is CASSLWGEGGYTF.

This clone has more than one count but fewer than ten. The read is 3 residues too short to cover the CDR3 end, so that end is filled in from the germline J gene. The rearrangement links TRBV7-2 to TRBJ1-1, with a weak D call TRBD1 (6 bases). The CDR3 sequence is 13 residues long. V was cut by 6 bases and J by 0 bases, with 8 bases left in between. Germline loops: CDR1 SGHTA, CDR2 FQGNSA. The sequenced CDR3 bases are TGTGCCAGCAGTCGACAGGTGAACACTGAA. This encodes CASSRQVNTE. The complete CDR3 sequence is CASSRQVNTEAFF.

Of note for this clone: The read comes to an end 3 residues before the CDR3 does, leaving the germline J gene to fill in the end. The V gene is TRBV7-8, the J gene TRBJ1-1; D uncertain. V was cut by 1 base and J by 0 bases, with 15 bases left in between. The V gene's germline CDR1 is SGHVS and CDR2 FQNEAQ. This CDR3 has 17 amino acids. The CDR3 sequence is CASSLEGSLIMNTEAFF. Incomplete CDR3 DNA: TGTGCCAGCAGCTTAGAGGGCAGTTTAATTATGAACACTGAA.

CDR3 protein: CASSLGTGQTQYF. CDR3 DNA (partial): TGTGCCAGCAGCCTCGGGACAGGGCAAACC. The gene calls are TRBV7-9 and TRBJ2-5; TRBD1 aligns across 9 bases. The read ends 3 residues shy of where the CDR3 ends; the end is completed using the germline J gene. This CDR3 comprises 13 residues. The V gene's germline CDR1 is SEHNR and CDR2 FQNEAQ (reference sequence).

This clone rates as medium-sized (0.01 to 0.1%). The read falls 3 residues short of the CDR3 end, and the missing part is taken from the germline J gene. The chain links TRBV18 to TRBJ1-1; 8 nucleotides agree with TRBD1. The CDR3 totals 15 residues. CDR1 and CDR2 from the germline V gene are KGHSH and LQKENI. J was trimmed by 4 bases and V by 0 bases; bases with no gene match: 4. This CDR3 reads CASSPPQGASTEAFF. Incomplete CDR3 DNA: TGTGCCAGCTCACCACCGCAGGGGGCTAGCACTGAA.

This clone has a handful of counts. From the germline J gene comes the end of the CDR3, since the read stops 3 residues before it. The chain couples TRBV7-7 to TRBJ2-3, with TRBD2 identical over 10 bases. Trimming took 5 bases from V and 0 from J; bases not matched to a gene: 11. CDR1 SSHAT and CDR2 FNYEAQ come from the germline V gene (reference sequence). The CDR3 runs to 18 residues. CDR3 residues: CASSRSTSGPTSTDTQYF. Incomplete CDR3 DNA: TGTGCCAGCAGCCGATCGACTAGCGGGCCTACTAGCACAGATACG.

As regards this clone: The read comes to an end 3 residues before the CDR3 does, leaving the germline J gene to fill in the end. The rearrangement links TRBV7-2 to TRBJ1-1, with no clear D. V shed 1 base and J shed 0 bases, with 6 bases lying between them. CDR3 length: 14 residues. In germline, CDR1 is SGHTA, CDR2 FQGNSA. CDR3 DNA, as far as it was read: TGTGCCAGCAGCTTAGGGCTAGTGAACACTGAA. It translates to CASSLGLVNTE. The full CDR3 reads CASSLGLVNTEAFF.

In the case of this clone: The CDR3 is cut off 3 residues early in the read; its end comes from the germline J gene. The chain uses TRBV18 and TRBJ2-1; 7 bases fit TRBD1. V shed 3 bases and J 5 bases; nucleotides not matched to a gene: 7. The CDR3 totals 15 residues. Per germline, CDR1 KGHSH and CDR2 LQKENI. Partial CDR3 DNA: TGTGCCAGCTCACCTGATGGACAGGCAGACAATGAG. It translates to CASSPDGQADNE. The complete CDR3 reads CASSPDGQADNEQFF.

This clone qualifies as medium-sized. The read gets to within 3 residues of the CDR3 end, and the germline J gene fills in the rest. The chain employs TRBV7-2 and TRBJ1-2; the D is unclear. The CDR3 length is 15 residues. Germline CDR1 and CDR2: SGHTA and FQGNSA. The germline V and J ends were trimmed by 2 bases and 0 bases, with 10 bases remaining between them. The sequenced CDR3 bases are TGTGCCAGCAGCTTACGACCGAGGGCTAACTATGGC. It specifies CASSLRPRANYG. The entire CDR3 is CASSLRPRANYGYTF.

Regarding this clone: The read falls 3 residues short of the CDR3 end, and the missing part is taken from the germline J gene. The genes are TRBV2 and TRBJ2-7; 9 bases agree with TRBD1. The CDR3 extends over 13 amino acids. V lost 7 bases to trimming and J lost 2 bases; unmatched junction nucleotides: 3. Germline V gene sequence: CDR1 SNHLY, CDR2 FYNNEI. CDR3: CASTRQGAYEQYF. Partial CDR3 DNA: TGTGCCAGCACCAGACAGGGGGCCTACGAG.

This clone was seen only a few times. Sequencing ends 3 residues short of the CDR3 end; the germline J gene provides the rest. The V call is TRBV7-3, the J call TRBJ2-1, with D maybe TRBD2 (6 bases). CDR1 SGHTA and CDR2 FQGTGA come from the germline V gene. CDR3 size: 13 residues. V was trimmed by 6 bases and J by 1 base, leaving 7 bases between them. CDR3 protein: CASSRGSYNEQFF. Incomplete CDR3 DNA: TGTGCCAGCAGTCGGGGGTCCTACAATGAG.

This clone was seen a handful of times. CDR3 loop: CAWSQPTGLRHEQYF. The sequenced CDR3 bases are TGTGCCTGGAGTCAACCGACAGGGCTTCGCCACGAG. This chain joins TRBV30 and TRBJ2-7, with 7 bases matching TRBD1. Sequencing ends 3 residues short of the CDR3 end; the germline J gene provides the rest. Trimming at V came to 2 bases and at J to 5 bases, leaving 12 bases not matched to a gene. This CDR3 spans 15 amino acids. Germline CDR1 and CDR2: GTSNPN and SVGIG (reference sequence).

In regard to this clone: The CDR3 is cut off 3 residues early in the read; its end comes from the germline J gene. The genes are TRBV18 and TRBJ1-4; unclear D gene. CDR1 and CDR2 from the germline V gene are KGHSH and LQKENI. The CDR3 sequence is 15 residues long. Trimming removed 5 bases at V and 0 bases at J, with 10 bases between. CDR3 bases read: TGTGCCAGCTCAACGGTCTTCGCAACTAATGAAAAA. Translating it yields CASSTVFATNEK. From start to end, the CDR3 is CASSTVFATNEKLFF.

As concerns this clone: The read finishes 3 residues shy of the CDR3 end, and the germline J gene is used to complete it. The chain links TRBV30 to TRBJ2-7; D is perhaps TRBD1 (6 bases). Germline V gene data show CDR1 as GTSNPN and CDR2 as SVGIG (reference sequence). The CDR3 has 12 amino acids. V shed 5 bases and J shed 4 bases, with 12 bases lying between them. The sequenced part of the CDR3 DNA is TGTGCCTGGGCTCAGGGGTGGTACGAG. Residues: CAWAQGWYE. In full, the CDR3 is CAWAQGWYEQYF. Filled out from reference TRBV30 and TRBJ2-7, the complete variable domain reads SQTIHQWPATLVQPVGSPLSLECTVEGTSNPNLYWYRQAAGRGLQLLFYSVGIGQISSEVPQNLSASRPQDRQFILSSKKLLLSDSGFYLCAWAQGWYEQYFGPGTRLTVT.

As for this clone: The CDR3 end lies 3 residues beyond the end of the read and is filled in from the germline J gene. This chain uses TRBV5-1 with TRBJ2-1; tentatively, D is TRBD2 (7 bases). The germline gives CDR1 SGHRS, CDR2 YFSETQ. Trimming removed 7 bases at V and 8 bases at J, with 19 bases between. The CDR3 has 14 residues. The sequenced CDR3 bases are TGCGCCAGCGCTTGGGGGGGCCTGGTGGATGAG. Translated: CASAWGGLVDE. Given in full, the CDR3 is CASAWGGLVDEQFF.

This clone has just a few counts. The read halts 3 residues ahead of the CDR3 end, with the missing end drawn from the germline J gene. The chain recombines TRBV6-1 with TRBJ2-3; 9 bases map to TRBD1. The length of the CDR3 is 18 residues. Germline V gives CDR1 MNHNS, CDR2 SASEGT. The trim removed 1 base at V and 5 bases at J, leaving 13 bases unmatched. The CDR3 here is CASSEEPYGQGRIDTQYF. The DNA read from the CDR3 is TGTGCCAGCAGTGAAGAACCCTACGGACAGGGGAGAATAGATACG.

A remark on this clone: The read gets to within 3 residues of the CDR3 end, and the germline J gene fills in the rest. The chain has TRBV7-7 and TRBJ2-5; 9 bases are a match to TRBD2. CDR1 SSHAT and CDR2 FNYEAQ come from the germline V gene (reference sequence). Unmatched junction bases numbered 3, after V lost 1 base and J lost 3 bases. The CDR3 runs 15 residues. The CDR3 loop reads CASSLEIAGEETQYF. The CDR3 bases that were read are TGTGCCAGCAGCTTAGAAATAGCGGGGGAAGAGACC.